A selection of T cell receptor beta chains follows, all from one sample in a study of a mutant IDH1 vaccine in newly diagnosed glioma. Some clones are missing from TCRdb's copy, which holds only in-frame ones; the method was immunoSEQ multiplex PCR. This table has about 34,000 clones, 60% to 85% appearing once. The sequencing here drew on peripheral blood mononuclear cells (PBMCs), taken from a glioma patient treated with radiotherapy, temozolomide or both. The receptors were gathered from a man aged 50 to 59 with glioma. Some clones in this sample may be carry-over from other donors' samples. Both conserved end residues are part of each CDR3. Each record gives: CDR3 protein, CDR3 DNA, J gene, V gene, clone size, D gene. D genes are given only for firm matches. The size field is filled for only some rows; it gives once, few, many or a size class.

CASSPAGVYEQYF	TGTGCCAGCAGCCCGGCGGGGGTCTACGAGCAGTACTTC	TRBJ2-7	TRBV7-2	.	TRBD2
CASSYFGGHTDTQYF	TGTGCCAGCAGTTACTTCGGGGGACACACAGATACGCAGTATTTT	TRBJ2-3	TRBV6-5	.	.
CASSPGTVLGELFF	TGTGCCAGCAGTCCCGGGACCGTTCTCGGGGAGCTGTTTTTT	TRBJ2-2	TRBV28	.	.
CASRYMLRTSSYNSPLHF	TGTGCCAGCAGGTACATGCTTAGGACGAGCTCCTATAATTCACCCCTCCACTTT	TRBJ1-6	TRBV2	.	.
CASLGPKNYEQYF	TGTGCCAGCCTCGGACCGAAAAACTACGAGCAGTACTTC	TRBJ2-7	TRBV16	few	.
CASSPITGTRDYGYTF	TGTGCCAGCAGTCCTATTACAGGCACCCGGGACTATGGCTACACCTTC	TRBJ1-2	TRBV7-2	.	.
CAWSERGGSDTQYF	TGTGCCTGGAGTGAACGAGGTGGTTCAGATACGCAGTATTTT	TRBJ2-3	TRBV30	.	.
CASSYTGLGAYEQYF	TGTGCCAGCAGTTATACGGGCCTCGGAGCGTACGAGCAGTACTTC	TRBJ2-7	TRBV6-5	once	.
CAAQTQAGGSYNEQFF	TGTGCCGCCCAAACGCAGGCGGGAGGGTCCTACAATGAGCAGTTCTTC	TRBJ2-1	TRBV28	few	TRBD2
CASSGRIAGGSSSTDTQYF	TGTGCCAGCAGCGGGAGAATAGCGGGGGGTTCCTCTAGCACAGATACGCAGTATTTT	TRBJ2-3	TRBV7-9	.	TRBD2
CASSYLPNEKLFF	TGTGCCAGCAGCTACCTCCCTAATGAAAAACTGTTTTTT	TRBJ1-4	TRBV11-2	few	.
CASSLTGGLDEQYF	TGTGCCAGCAGCTTGACAGGGGGCTTGGACGAGCAGTACTTC	TRBJ2-7	TRBV7-2	.	TRBD1
CASSEHGAYEQYF	TGTGCCAGCAGTGAACACGGAGCCTACGAGCAGTACTTC	TRBJ2-7	TRBV6-1	.	.
CASSPDSYNEQFF	TGTGCCAGCAGCCCCGACAGCTACAATGAGCAGTTCTTC	TRBJ2-1	TRBV13	once	.
CASSPGREPYGYTF	TGCGCCAGCAGCCCAGGAAGGGAACCCTATGGCTACACCTTC	TRBJ1-2	TRBV4-1	once	.
CASSVFGTGNTEAFF	TGTGCCAGCAGCGTTTTCGGGACAGGGAACACTGAAGCTTTCTTT	TRBJ1-1	TRBV9	.	TRBD1
CASSFGADPLTDTQYF	TGTGCCAGCAGCTTTGGAGCGGACCCACTCACAGATACGCAGTATTTT	TRBJ2-3	TRBV5-4	.	.
CASSDGLQTGYGYTF	TGTGCCAGCAGCGACGGACTTCAGACAGGGTATGGCTACACCTTC	TRBJ1-2	TRBV7-9	.	TRBD1
CASSGLDDSYEQYF	TGTGCCAGCAGTGGACTAGATGACTCCTACGAGCAGTACTTC	TRBJ2-7	TRBV5-6	.	TRBD2
CASSITSVSYEQYF	TGCGCCAGCAGCATTACTAGCGTGTCATACGAGCAGTACTTC	TRBJ2-7	TRBV5-1	.	TRBD2
CASSHRGGTYNEQFF	TGTGCCAGCAGCCATCGGGGAGGGACCTACAATGAGCAGTTCTTC	TRBJ2-1	TRBV16	.	TRBD2
CASSERDRQYF	TGTGCCAGCAGTGAAAGGGACAGGCAGTACTTC	TRBJ2-7	TRBV6-1	once	TRBD1
CASSDPEQGQDQPQHF	TGTGCCAGCAGTGACCCCGAACAGGGACAAGATCAGCCCCAGCATTTT	TRBJ1-5	TRBV6-4	.	.
CASRLGNQGPNGAYYNEQFF	TGTGCAAGTCGCTTAGGGAACCAGGGTCCTAACGGGGCTTACTACAATGAGCAGTTCTTC	TRBJ2-1	TRBV12-2	.	.
CASTNGRDGFRGYTF	TGCGCCAGCACCAATGGGAGGGATGGCTTTAGGGGCTACACCTTC	TRBJ1-2	TRBV5-1	.	.
CASSEPRYIGQPQHF	TGTGCCAGCAGTGAACCTAGATATATAGGACAGCCCCAGCATTTT	TRBJ1-5	TRBV2	.	.
CATRLAARPDTQYF	TGTGCCACCAGGCTAGCGGCCCGCCCAGATACGCAGTATTTT	TRBJ2-3	TRBV15	once	TRBD2
CASSRAGDRSTDTQYF	TGTGCCAGCAGCCGCGCTGGGGACAGGAGCACAGATACGCAGTATTTT	TRBJ2-3	TRBV9	.	TRBD1
CASSPTGQGGEKLFF	TGTGCCAGCAGTCCCACCGGACAGGGGGGTGAAAAACTGTTTTTT	TRBJ1-4	TRBV28	.	TRBD1
CASSSLAASTGELFF	TGTGCCAGCTCGTCACTAGCGGCTTCCACCGGGGAGCTGTTTTTT	TRBJ2-2	TRBV18	once	TRBD2
CASSFHFGTGGSPLHF	TGTGCCAGCAGCTTCCACTTCGGGACAGGCGGTTCACCCCTCCACTTT	TRBJ1-6	TRBV5-8	.	TRBD1
CSVRLWGFGDTQYF	TGCAGCGTTCGGTTATGGGGTTTCGGAGATACGCAGTATTTT	TRBJ2-3	TRBV29-1	.	.
CATRGLMGFAYEQYF	TGTGCCACCAGGGGCCTGATGGGCTTTGCCTACGAGCAGTACTTC	TRBJ2-7	TRBV27	.	.
CSVSSGRANTEAFF	TGCAGCGTTTCAAGTGGGAGGGCGAACACTGAAGCTTTCTTT	TRBJ1-1	TRBV29-1	few	.
CASSLTALAARGGELFF	TGCGCCAGCAGCTTGACGGCTCTAGCGGCAAGGGGCGGGGAGCTGTTTTTT	TRBJ2-2	TRBV5-1	.	TRBD2
CASSWPVGGQGTISNQPQHF	TGTGCCAGCTCATGGCCAGTTGGGGGACAGGGAACGATTAGCAATCAGCCCCAGCATTTT	TRBJ1-5	TRBV21-1	.	.
CASSKDGTEAFF	TGTGCCAGCAGCAAGGACGGAACTGAAGCTTTCTTT	TRBJ1-1	TRBV5-6	.	.
CASSLGTSGRAREQFF	TGTGCCAGCAGCTTGGGGACTAGCGGGAGGGCCCGGGAGCAGTTCTTC	TRBJ2-1	TRBV5-4	.	TRBD2
CASSLSSGANVLTF	TGTGCCAGCAGCCTGAGCTCTGGGGCCAACGTCCTGACTTTC	TRBJ2-6	TRBV14	.	.
CASATGGGPGETQYF	TGTGCCAGCGCTACCGGGGGGGGGCCCGGGGAGACCCAGTACTTC	TRBJ2-5	TRBV9	.	TRBD2
CASGDRGFETQYF	TGTGCCAGCGGGGACAGGGGGTTTGAGACCCAGTACTTC	TRBJ2-5	TRBV25-1	few	TRBD1
CASSTRQGSGNTIYF	TGTGCCAGTAGTACGCGACAGGGTTCTGGAAACACCATATATTTT	TRBJ1-3	TRBV19	.	TRBD1
CASSLSGGETQYF	TGTGCCAGCAGTCTTAGCGGCGGAGAGACCCAGTACTTC	TRBJ2-5	TRBV9	.	.
CASSLSSPSGNTIYF	TGTGCCAGCAGCTTATCAAGCCCCTCTGGAAACACCATATATTTT	TRBJ1-3	TRBV7-2	.	.
CASSYSVDEGEQYF	TGTGCCAGCAGTTACTCGGTAGACGAGGGAGAACAGTACTTC	TRBJ2-7	TRBV6-6	.	.
CSVANSGNQPQHF	TGCAGCGTTGCCAACAGCGGCAATCAGCCCCAGCATTTT	TRBJ1-5	TRBV29-1	.	.
CASTRGGGINSPLHF	TGTGCCAGCACGAGAGGGGGGGGAATTAATTCACCCCTCCACTTT	TRBJ1-6	TRBV2	.	.
CASSPRATNEKLFF	TGTGCCAGCTCCCCCCGGGCAACTAATGAAAAACTGTTTTTT	TRBJ1-4	TRBV18	.	.
CASSLIDLAEAFF	TGTGCCAGCAGCTTAATCGATCTCGCTGAAGCTTTCTTT	TRBJ1-1	TRBV11-3	.	.
CAISEVALEQYF	TGTGCCATCAGTGAGGTTGCCTTAGAGCAGTACTTC	TRBJ2-7	TRBV10-3	.	.
CASSDERVADTQYF	TGTGCCAGCAGTGATGAGAGGGTGGCAGATACGCAGTATTTT	TRBJ2-3	TRBV2	few	.
CASKGGGNTDTQYF	TGCGCCAGCAAAGGGGGGGGTAACACAGATACGCAGTATTTT	TRBJ2-3	TRBV5-1	.	.
CASSPRDDEQYF	TGTGCCAGCTCACCACGGGATGACGAGCAGTACTTC	TRBJ2-7	TRBV18	few	.